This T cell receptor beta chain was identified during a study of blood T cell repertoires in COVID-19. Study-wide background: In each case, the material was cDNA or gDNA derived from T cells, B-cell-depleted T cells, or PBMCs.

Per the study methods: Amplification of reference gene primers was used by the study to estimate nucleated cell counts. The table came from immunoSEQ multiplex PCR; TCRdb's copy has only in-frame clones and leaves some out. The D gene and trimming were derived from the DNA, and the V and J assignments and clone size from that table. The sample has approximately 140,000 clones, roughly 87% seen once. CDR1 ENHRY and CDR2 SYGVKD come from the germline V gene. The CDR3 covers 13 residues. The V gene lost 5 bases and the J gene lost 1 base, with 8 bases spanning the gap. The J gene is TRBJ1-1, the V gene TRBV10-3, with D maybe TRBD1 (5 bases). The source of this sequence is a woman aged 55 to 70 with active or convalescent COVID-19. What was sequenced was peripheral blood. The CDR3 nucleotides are TGTGCCATCAGTACAGGCCCGAACACTGAAGCTTTCTTT. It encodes CAISTGPNTEAFF.